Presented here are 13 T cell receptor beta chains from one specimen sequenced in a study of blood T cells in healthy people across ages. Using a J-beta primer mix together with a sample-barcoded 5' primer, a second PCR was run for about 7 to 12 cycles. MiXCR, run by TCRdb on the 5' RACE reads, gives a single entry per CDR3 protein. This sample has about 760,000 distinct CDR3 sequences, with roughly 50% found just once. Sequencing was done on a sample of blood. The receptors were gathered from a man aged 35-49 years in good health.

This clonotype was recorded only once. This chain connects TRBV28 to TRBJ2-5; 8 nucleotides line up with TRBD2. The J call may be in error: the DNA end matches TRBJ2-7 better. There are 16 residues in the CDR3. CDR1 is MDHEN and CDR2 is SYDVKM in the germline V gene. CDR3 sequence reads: CASRSIGRGRPHEQYF. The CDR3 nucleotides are TGTGCCAGCAGATCGATTGGTCGCGGGAGGCCCCACGAGCAGTACTTC.

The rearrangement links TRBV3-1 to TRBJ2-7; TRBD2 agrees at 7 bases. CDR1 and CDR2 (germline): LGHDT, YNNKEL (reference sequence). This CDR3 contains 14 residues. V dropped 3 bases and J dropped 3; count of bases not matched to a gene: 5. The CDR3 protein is CASSQQASGYEQYF. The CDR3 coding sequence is TGTGCCAGCAGCCAGCAGGCTAGCGGCTACGAGCAGTACTTC.

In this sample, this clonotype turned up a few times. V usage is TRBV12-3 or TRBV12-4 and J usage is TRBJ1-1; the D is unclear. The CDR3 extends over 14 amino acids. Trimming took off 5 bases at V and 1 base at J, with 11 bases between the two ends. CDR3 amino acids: CASSTSGRNTEAFF. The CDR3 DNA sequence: TGTGCCAGCAGTACTTCCGGGAGGAACACTGAAGCTTTCTTT.

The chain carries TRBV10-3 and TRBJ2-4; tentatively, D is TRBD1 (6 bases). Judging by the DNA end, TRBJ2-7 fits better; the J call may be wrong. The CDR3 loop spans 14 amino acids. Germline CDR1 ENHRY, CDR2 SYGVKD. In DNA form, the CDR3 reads TGTGCCATCAGTCCGGGACACGGACTTTACGAGCAGTACTTC. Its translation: CAISPGHGLYEQYF.

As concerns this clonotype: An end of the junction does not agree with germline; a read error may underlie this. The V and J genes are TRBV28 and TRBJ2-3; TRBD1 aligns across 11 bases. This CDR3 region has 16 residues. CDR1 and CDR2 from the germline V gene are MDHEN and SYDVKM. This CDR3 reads CASSLYRTGGTDTQYF. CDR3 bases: TGTGCCAGCAGTTTATATAGGACAGGGGGCACCGATACGCAGTATTTT.

In DNA, the CDR3 is TGTGCCAGCAGCCCCGACATCGTAGCCAAAAACATTCAGTACTTC. This sequence encodes CASSPDIVAKNIQYF. The chain carries TRBV12-3 or TRBV12-4 and TRBJ2-4, with D hard to call. This CDR3 is 15 amino acids long. Trimming shortened V by 6 bases and J by 0 bases, and 12 bases separated the two germline ends.

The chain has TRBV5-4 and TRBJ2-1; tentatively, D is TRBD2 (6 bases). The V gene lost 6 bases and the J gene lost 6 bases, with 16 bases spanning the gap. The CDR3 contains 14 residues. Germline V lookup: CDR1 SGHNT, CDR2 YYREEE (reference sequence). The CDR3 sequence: CASTTRDLSNEQFF. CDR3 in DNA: TGTGCCAGCACCACTAGGGACTTAAGCAATGAGCAGTTCTTC.

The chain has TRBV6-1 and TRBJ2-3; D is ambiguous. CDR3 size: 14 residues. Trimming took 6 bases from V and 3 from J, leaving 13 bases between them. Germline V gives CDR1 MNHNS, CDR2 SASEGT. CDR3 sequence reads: CASSAPSRTDTQYF. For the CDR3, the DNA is TGTGCCAGCAGCGCCCCGAGTAGGACAGATACGCAGTATTTT.

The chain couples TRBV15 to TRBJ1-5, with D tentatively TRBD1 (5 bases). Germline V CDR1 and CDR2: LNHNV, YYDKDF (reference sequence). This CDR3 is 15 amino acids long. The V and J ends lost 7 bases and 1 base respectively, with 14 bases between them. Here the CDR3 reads CATNGRGESNQPQHF. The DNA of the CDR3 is TGTGCCACCAACGGGAGAGGGGAGAGCAATCAGCCCCAGCATTTT.

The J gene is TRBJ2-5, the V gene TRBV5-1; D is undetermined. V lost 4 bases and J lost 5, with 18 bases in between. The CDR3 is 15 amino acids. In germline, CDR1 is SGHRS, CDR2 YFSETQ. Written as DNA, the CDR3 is TGCGCCAGCAGCATCACTAAAGGCGGTGCGGAGACCCAGTACTTC. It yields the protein CASSITKGGAETQYF.

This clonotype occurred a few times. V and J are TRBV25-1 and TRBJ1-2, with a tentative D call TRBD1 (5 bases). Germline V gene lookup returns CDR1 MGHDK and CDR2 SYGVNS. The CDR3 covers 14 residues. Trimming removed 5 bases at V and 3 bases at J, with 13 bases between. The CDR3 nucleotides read TGTGCCAGCAGTAGACCCCAACAGGACTATGGCTACACCTTC. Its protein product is CASSRPQQDYGYTF.

The CDR3 DNA reads TGTGCCAGCAGCCTTCAGGGGGAAGGAGAGACCCAGTACTTC. Its translation: CASSLQGEGETQYF. The chain carries TRBV3-1 and TRBJ2-5, with 7 bases matching TRBD1. The V gene end was trimmed by 4 bases and the J gene end by 4 bases; junction bases not matched to a gene: 6. This CDR3 contains 14 residues. In germline, CDR1 is LGHDT, CDR2 YNNKEL (reference sequence).

The CDR3 region has the DNA TGTGCCAGCACTTTGACAGGGTTTCAGGGAGAAGCTTTCTTT. Translation gives CASTLTGFQGEAFF. The chain joins TRBV6-6 to TRBJ2-2; 7 bases map to TRBD1. The J call may not be correct, given that the DNA end is closer to TRBJ1-1. Germline values: CDR1 MNHNY, CDR2 SVGAGI (reference sequence). The CDR3 consists of 14 residues.